These 25 T cell receptor beta chains were sequenced from one sample in a study of blood T cell repertoires in COVID-19 (dated by TCRdb to the early 2020s). Library prep was done by the immunoSEQ multiplex PCR assay. TCRdb took over this immuneACCESS table, retaining in-frame rearrangements with V and J assigned. Such tables are incomplete; in checked studies, under half of the missing clones stem from an unresolved V gene, and the remainder is unexplained. The sample contains approximately 91,000 clones, about 80% of them found a single time. Roughly 7.3% of the sample goes to the ten largest clones. Sample: peripheral blood. The receptors stem from a man aged 65 to 85 with acute or convalescent COVID-19.

The genes are TRBV2 and TRBJ2-7, with 9 bases fitting TRBD1. V gave up 7 bases and J gave up 6 bases; unmatched junction bases: 7. This CDR3 spans 13 amino acids. CDR1 is SNHLY, CDR2 FYNNEI, per germline. CDR3 bases: TGTGCCAGCAACCGGGACAGGGAGGGCGAGCAGTACTTC. This translates into CASNRDREGEQYF.

This rearrangement joins TRBV28 to TRBJ1-2; no clear D. Germline values: CDR1 MDHEN, CDR2 SYDVKM. CDR3 length: 13 residues. V was shortened by 3 bases and J by 4 bases, with 9 bases between the two germline ends. In DNA form, the CDR3 reads TGTGCCAGCAGTTTGTGGGAGTCCTATGGCTACACCTTC. Translated: CASSLWESYGYTF.

The chain carries TRBV5-1 and TRBJ2-7; 16 bases are a match to TRBD2. Trimming cost V 4 bases and J 5 bases; bases outside gene matches: 9. Germline V CDR1 and CDR2: SGHRS, YFSETQ. CDR3 length equals 17 residues. CDR3 nucleotide sequence: TGCGCCAGCAGCGACTCGGGACTAGCGGGAGGGCGAAACGAGCAGTACTTC. It is translated as CASSDSGLAGGRNEQYF.

The chain recombines TRBV6-5 with TRBJ1-3; D gene ambiguous. Germline V gives CDR1 MNHEY, CDR2 SVGAGI. This CDR3 has 15 residues. V lost 0 bases, J lost 0 bases, and 6 bases lay in between. CDR3: CASSYSVASGNTIYF. The CDR3 DNA sequence: TGTGCCAGCAGTTACTCGGTAGCCTCTGGAAACACCATATATTTT.

The chain couples TRBV28 to TRBJ2-1; TRBD2 matches at 12 bases. Germline CDR1 and CDR2: MDHEN and SYDVKM. This CDR3 comprises 16 residues. Unmatched junction bases numbered 4, after V lost 5 bases and J lost 2 bases. The CDR3 loop is CASSTRLAGAYNEQFF. The DNA of the CDR3 is TGTGCCAGCAGTACGAGACTAGCGGGAGCCTACAATGAGCAGTTCTTC.

This clone was picked up a small number of times. This rearrangement joins TRBV7-2 to TRBJ2-3, with D perhaps matching TRBD1 (5 bases). Germline CDR1 and CDR2: SGHTA and FQGNSA. CDR3 length: 12 amino acids. The V end was cut by 4 bases, the J end by 6 bases, with 8 bases between. The DNA for the CDR3 is TGTGCCAGCAGCTGGGGCCAGGATACGCAGTATTTT. Protein product: CASSWGQDTQYF.

The chain combines TRBV7-9 with TRBJ2-7, with 7 positions matching TRBD2. The CDR3 runs 12 residues. Trimming at V came to 3 bases and at J to 4 bases, leaving 0 bases not matched to a gene. Germline values: CDR1 SEHNR, CDR2 FQNEAQ (reference sequence). DNA of the CDR3: TGTGCCAGCAGCTTCGGGAGGTACGAGCAGTACGTC. Its protein is CASSFGRYEQYV.

The chain employs TRBV12-3 or TRBV12-4 and TRBJ1-2; TRBD1 matches at 8 bases. V was pared by 2 bases and J by 7 bases, with 3 bases of the junction left unmatched. The CDR3 extends over 13 amino acids. The CDR3, as DNA: TGTGCCAGCAGTTTAAAGCAGGGGGCTGGCTACACCTTC. It translates to CASSLKQGAGYTF.

This chain joins TRBV9 and TRBJ1-1; TRBD1 agrees at 8 bases. The CDR3 runs 15 residues. Per the germline V gene, CDR1 is SGDLS and CDR2 is YYNGEE. V lost 3 bases, J lost 6 bases, and 10 bases stayed unmatched. CDR3 nucleotides: TGTGCCAGCAGCGGTTCAGGGGGCACCACCGCTGAAGCTTTCTTT. Its protein is CASSGSGGTTAEAFF.

This chain links TRBV18 with TRBJ1-2; 7 nucleotides line up with TRBD1. The germline gives CDR1 KGHSH, CDR2 LQKENI. Trimming removed 1 base from V and 4 bases from J; junction bases left unmatched: 3. CDR3 length: 14 residues. CDR3 coding DNA: TGTGCCAGCTCACCACAGGGACAGATCTATGGCTACACCTTC. Encoded protein: CASSPQGQIYGYTF.

This rearrangement joins TRBV19 to TRBJ2-6; the match to TRBD2 covers 13 bases. Germline CDR1 LNHDA, CDR2 SQIVND (reference sequence). This CDR3 contains 19 residues. The V gene end was trimmed by 5 bases and the J gene end by 2 bases; junction bases not matched to a gene: 9. The CDR3, as DNA: TGTGCCAGTAGTTCCCCGGGACTAGCGGGACTTGCTGGGGCCAACGTCCTGACTTTC. This codes for CASSSPGLAGLAGANVLTF.

This clone came up a few times. J is TRBJ1-2 and V is TRBV6-5, with 8 positions matching TRBD1. The J segment lost 4 bases and the V segment lost 2 bases, leaving 6 bases of the junction unmatched. Germline CDR1 is MNHEY and CDR2 is SVGAGI. CDR3 size: 15 residues. The CDR3 coding sequence is TGTGCCAGCAGTTACAAGGAAACAGGGGGCTATGGCTACACCTTC. Translation gives CASSYKETGGYGYTF.

The V and J genes are TRBV11-2 and TRBJ2-7; the D gene is possibly TRBD1 (7 bases). This CDR3 contains 15 residues. Germline V gives CDR1 SGHAT, CDR2 FQNNGV. Trimming pared 4 bases from V and 3 bases from J, leaving 16 bases between. CDR3 region: CASSYPAGQIYEQYF. The CDR3 nucleotides are TGTGCCAGCAGCTATCCCGCGGGACAGATCTACGAGCAGTACTTC. The whole variable domain, filled in from reference TRBV11-2 and TRBJ2-7, reads EAGVAQSPRYKIIEKRQSVAFWCNPISGHATLYWYQQILGQGPKLLIQFQNNGVVDDSQLPKDRFSAERLKGVDSTLKIQPAKLEDSAVYLCASSYPAGQIYEQYFGPGTRLTVT.

This clone was detected only once. The rearrangement links TRBV30 to TRBJ1-6, with 11 bases identical to TRBD1. The CDR3 is made up of 17 amino acids. The germline V gene encodes CDR1 GTSNPN and CDR2 SVGIG (reference sequence). With 5 bases clipped from V and 5 bases from J, the junction kept 11 bases outside the gene matches. This chain's CDR3 is CAWVPGQGARNNSPLHF. The CDR3 DNA follows: TGTGCCTGGGTGCCCGGACAGGGGGCAAGAAATAATTCACCCCTCCACTTT. Full variable domain (rest looked up from reference TRBV30 and TRBJ1-6): SQTIHQWPATLVQPVGSPLSLECTVEGTSNPNLYWYRQAAGRGLQLLFYSVGIGQISSEVPQNLSASRPQDRQFILSSKKLLLSDSGFYLCAWVPGQGARNNSPLHFGNGTRLTVT.

V gene TRBV5-1 combines with J gene TRBJ1-6, with unresolved D. The V end lost 2 bases, the J end lost 10 bases, and 16 bases lay between the germline ends. The CDR3 consists of 15 residues. In germline, CDR1 is SGHRS, CDR2 YFSETQ. The CDR3, as DNA: TGCGCCAGCAGCTTATTCGTGGAGGCGGGCTCACCCCTCCACTTT. Encoded protein: CASSLFVEAGSPLHF.

The V gene is TRBV6-1, the J gene TRBJ1-3; 9 bases are a match to TRBD1. J lost 3 bases, V lost 2 bases, and 5 bases had no gene match. The CDR3 totals 16 residues. CDR1 and CDR2 from the germline V gene are MNHNS and SASEGT. This CDR3 is CASSEQQGARGNTIYF. In nucleotides, the CDR3 is TGTGCCAGCAGTGAACAACAGGGGGCTCGTGGAAACACCATATATTTT.

This clone was recorded only once. The CDR3 nucleotides are TGTGCCAGCAGCGCCTCCGGGACAGGGCAAGAGACCCAGTACTTC. This gives the protein CASSASGTGQETQYF. V gene TRBV9 combines with J gene TRBJ2-5; 9 bases agree with TRBD1. The J segment lost 2 bases and the V segment lost 3 bases, leaving 5 bases of the junction unmatched. This CDR3 spans 15 amino acids. Germline V gives CDR1 SGDLS, CDR2 YYNGEE.

The V gene is TRBV5-1, the J gene TRBJ2-1; 11 bases are shared with TRBD2. CDR1 SGHRS and CDR2 YFSETQ come from the germline V gene. This CDR3 comprises 15 residues. The ends lost 0 bases at V and 9 bases at J; junction bases unmatched: 5. In DNA, the CDR3 is TGCGCCAGCAGCTTGGCTCTAGCGGGAGGCCTTGAGCAGTTCTTC. Translated: CASSLALAGGLEQFF.

The CDR3 spells CASSREVADNTEAFF. CDR3 coding DNA: TGTGCCAGCAGCCGAGAGGTGGCCGATAACACTGAAGCTTTCTTT. The chain has TRBV4-2 and TRBJ1-1, with D unresolved. Trimming removed 4 bases at V and 2 bases at J, with 14 bases between. This CDR3 region has 15 residues. Germline V lookup: CDR1 LGHNA, CDR2 YNFKEQ.

The chain recombines TRBV27 with TRBJ1-1; 7 nucleotides align to TRBD1. V gave up 5 bases and J gave up 0 bases; unmatched junction bases: 3. Per the germline V gene, CDR1 is MNHEY and CDR2 is SMNVEV (reference sequence). The CDR3 is 14 residues long. CDR3 sequence (DNA): TGTGCCAGCAGTATGGGACAGTTGAACACTGAAGCTTTCTTT. Translated: CASSMGQLNTEAFF.

The chain recombines TRBV9 with TRBJ1-3; TRBD1 aligns across 8 bases. V lost 2 bases, J lost 2 bases, and 12 bases stayed unmatched. This CDR3 region has 18 residues. Germline loops: CDR1 SGDLS, CDR2 YYNGEE. The CDR3 DNA follows: TGTGCCAGCAGCGTTCAGGGGGCATTTGGTGGAACTGGAAACACCATATATTTT. Its protein product is CASSVQGAFGGTGNTIYF. Using reference TRBV9 and TRBJ1-3 for the parts outside the CDR3, the full variable domain is DSGVTQTPKHLITATGQRVTLRCSPRSGDLSVYWYQQSLDQGLQFLIQYYNGEERAKGNILERFSAQQFPDLHSELNLSSLELGDSALYFCASSVQGAFGGTGNTIYFGEGSWLTVV.

The rearrangement uses TRBV24-1 and TRBJ1-2, with a tentative D call TRBD1 (6 bases). Looked up from germline, CDR1 is KGHDR and CDR2 is SFDVKD. The ends were cut back, 5 bases at V and 7 bases at J, with 13 bases in the middle. CDR3 length: 13 amino acids. The chain's CDR3 is CATSGPGAPGYTF. The CDR3 DNA sequence: TGTGCCACCAGTGGCCCAGGGGCCCCTGGCTACACCTTC.

The rearrangement links TRBV5-4 to TRBJ2-7, with TRBD2 matching over 10 bases. V was clipped by 4 bases and J by 4 bases; unmatched bases: 11. This CDR3 comprises 16 residues. Germline CDR1 is SGHNT and CDR2 is YYREEE (reference sequence). CDR3 protein: CASSQIDGLAEYEQYF. CDR3 coding DNA: TGTGCCAGCAGCCAAATAGACGGACTAGCGGAGTACGAGCAGTACTTC.

The CDR3 DNA follows: TGTGCCAGCAGTCCCGACAGGGGGGGATCCTGGGCTTTCTTT. As protein: CASSPDRGGSWAFF. The chain employs TRBV2 and TRBJ1-1; 9 bases are shared with TRBD1. Germline CDR1 reads SNHLY; CDR2 reads FYNNEI. J lost 11 bases, V lost 5 bases, and 12 bases had no gene match. CDR3 length: 14 amino acids.

The chain recombines TRBV5-6 with TRBJ2-3, with 10 bases identical to TRBD2. The CDR3 has 16 amino acids. The trim removed 0 bases at V and 1 base at J, leaving 2 bases unmatched. Germline V CDR1 and CDR2: SGHDT, YYEEEE. The CDR3 bases are TGTGCCAGCAGCTTGGCCCTAGCGGGGGGCACAGATACGCAGTATTTT. Protein product: CASSLALAGGTDTQYF.